This T cell receptor (beta chain) was sequenced during a study of regulatory T cells in long-lasting Graves disease. Sequencing libraries for TCR beta were prepared with iRepertoire HTBI primers and Arm-PCR of CDR3 regions. TCRdb re-called the multiplex PCR reads with MiXCR, one entry per CDR3 protein. The profile shows more than 300,000 distinct CDR3 sequences, roughly a sixth of them singletons. Time point noted: newly diagnosed GD, antithyroid drugs for less than 3 months. TCR sequences were obtained from RNA taken from PBMCs. Germline-derived CDR1 and CDR2 are DFQATT and SNEGSKA (reference sequence). Trimming left V 4 bases short and J 0 bases short, with 10 bases between. CDR3 length: 14 residues. This clonotype was detected many times.

The chain joins TRBV20-1 to TRBJ2-1; D gene ambiguous. The source was peripheral blood mononuclear cells (PBMCs), collected at new diagnosis, from a patient treated with antithyroid drugs. The receptor's source is a female donor with Graves disease. The CDR3 coding sequence is TGCAGTGCTATCCCGGAAAGCTCCTACAATGAGCAGTTCTTC. This translates into CSAIPESSYNEQFF.